This is a list of T cell receptor beta chains from one sample in a study of cytomegalovirus exposure and HLA in healthy donors. Assay: immunoSEQ multiplex PCR; the TCRdb copy retains only in-frame clones and omits some. Among 100,000 to 120,000 clones listed, 60% to 85% were seen once. Sequences were obtained from PBMCs. Receptor source: a male donor in good health and CMV-seronegative. The CDR3 runs from the conserved cysteine through the conserved F or W. The order of the fields is D gene, V gene, clone size, J gene, CDR3 protein, CDR3 DNA. A D gene is named only where the DNA matches it firmly. Clone size is given for some rows only: seen once, a few or many times, or a class if the clone is expanded.

>.|TRBV4-2|.|TRBJ2-1
CASSSKDKTGDNEQFF
TGTGCCAGCAGCTCCAAGGACAAGACGGGAGATAATGAGCAGTTCTTC
>.|TRBV7-2|.|TRBJ1-1
CASSLDFGRGTEAFF
TGTGCCAGCAGCTTAGACTTTGGCCGGGGCACTGAAGCTTTCTTT
>.|TRBV28|.|TRBJ1-4
CASSLGGGQREKLFF
TGTGCCAGCAGTTTAGGCGGGGGGCAGAGAGAAAAACTGTTTTTT
>.|TRBV5-5|.|TRBJ2-5
CASKGFGVSETQYF
TGTGCCAGCAAGGGGTTTGGGGTAAGCGAGACCCAGTACTTC
>TRBD1|TRBV5-6|.|TRBJ2-2
CASSYGQASNTGELFF
TGTGCCAGCAGCTACGGACAGGCCTCAAACACCGGGGAGCTGTTTTTT
>TRBD2|TRBV7-2|.|TRBJ2-1
CASSLATSGHYNEQFF
TGTGCCAGCAGCTTAGCGACTAGCGGGCATTACAATGAGCAGTTCTTC
>.|TRBV5-6|.|TRBJ1-5
CASSLVGGRNQPQHF
TGTGCCAGCAGCTTGGTAGGAGGGCGGAATCAGCCCCAGCATTTT
>TRBD1|TRBV13|.|TRBJ2-2
CASASRDRGLSGELFF
TGTGCCAGCGCCTCGAGGGACAGGGGTCTATCCGGGGAGCTGTTTTTT
>TRBD1|TRBV2|once|TRBJ1-5
CASSLQGSNQPQHF
TGTGCCAGCAGCCTACAGGGGAGCAATCAGCCCCAGCATTTT
>.|TRBV2|.|TRBJ2-1
CASSERTVNEQFF
TGTGCCAGCAGTGAACGAACAGTCAATGAGCAGTTCTTC
>.|TRBV4-1|few|TRBJ2-1
CASSQGLARSYNEQFF
TGCGCCAGCAGCCAAGGTCTAGCGAGGTCCTACAATGAGCAGTTCTTC
>TRBD2|TRBV5-1|.|TRBJ2-1
CASSLSGSANEQFF
TGCGCCAGCAGCCTAAGCGGGAGCGCCAATGAGCAGTTCTTC
>TRBD1|TRBV28|many|TRBJ2-6
CASSSRGRGANVLTF
TGTGCCAGCAGTTCAAGGGGGCGTGGGGCCAACGTCCTGACTTTC
>.|TRBV14|.|TRBJ2-7
CASRQDTSSYEQYF
TGTGCCAGCAGACAAGACACCAGCTCCTACGAGCAGTACTTC
>TRBD1|TRBV19|once|TRBJ1-1
CASSLGGLMGTEAFF
TGTGCCAGTAGTCTAGGGGGCCTAATGGGCACTGAAGCTTTCTTT
>.|TRBV19|.|TRBJ1-1
CASSISRTEAFF
TGTGCCAGTAGTATTTCGCGGACTGAAGCTTTCTTT
>.|TRBV5-1|.|TRBJ2-7
CASSYGTGTYEQYF
TGCGCCAGCAGTTACGGGACTGGGACCTACGAGCAGTACTTC
>.|TRBV29-1|.|TRBJ2-3
CSVATSYGTDTQYF
TGCAGCGTCGCTACTAGTTATGGCACAGATACGCAGTATTTT
>TRBD2|TRBV5-1|.|TRBJ2-1
CASSSLASGPNNEQFF
TGCGCCAGCAGCTCCCTCGCTAGCGGGCCAAACAATGAGCAGTTCTTC
>TRBD2|TRBV9|few|TRBJ2-2
CASSVTSGKAGELFF
TGTGCCAGCAGCGTAACTAGCGGGAAGGCCGGGGAGCTGTTTTTT
>.|TRBV5-4|.|TRBJ2-3
CASNLAGRRTDTQYF
TGTGCCAGCAATCTGGCGGGGCGGCGCACAGATACGCAGTATTTT
>TRBD2|TRBV18|.|TRBJ2-1
CASSPPSGGSYNEQFF
TGTGCCAGCTCACCACCCAGCGGGGGGTCCTACAATGAGCAGTTCTTC
>.|TRBV19|.|TRBJ2-6
CASSVGLRGSGANVLTF
TGTGCCAGTAGTGTGGGTCTTCGGGGTTCGGGGGCCAACGTCCTGACTTTC
>.|TRBV5-5|few|TRBJ1-5
CASNSGEGPQHF
TGTGCCAGCAACTCAGGGGAAGGGCCCCAGCATTTT
>TRBD2|TRBV7-2|.|TRBJ2-1
CASSSGLAADEQFF
TGTGCCAGCAGCTCGGGACTAGCGGCAGATGAGCAGTTCTTC
>TRBD1|TRBV5-8|once|TRBJ2-7
CASSLNLGTGGLVRYEPQYF
TGTGCCAGCAGCCTGAACCTAGGGACAGGGGGACTAGTACGCTACGAGCCGCAGTACTTC